Listed below are T cell receptor beta chains from one sample, sequenced in a study of long-term antiretroviral therapy in people with HIV. The protocol was immunoSEQ multiplex PCR, while the TCRdb copy is restricted to in-frame clones and leaves out a portion. The sample consists of 25,000 to 30,000 clones, approximately 81% of them appearing once. The source material was unsorted PBMCs, sampled 3 years after starting antiretroviral therapy. These TCRs come from a man aged 35-49 years with HIV. The CDR3 runs from the conserved cysteine through the conserved F or W. D genes are given only for firm matches. Size tells how often a clone was seen (once, few, many) or the class of an expanded clone, and some rows leave it out.

v_call: TRBV7-9; j_call: TRBJ2-2; clone_size: NA; cdr3_length: 15; d_call: TRBD1; cdr3_nt: TGTGCCAGCAGCTTCGTACAGGGGGCGACCGGGGAGCTGTTTTTT; cdr3_aa: CASSFVQGATGELFF
v_call: TRBV18; j_call: TRBJ1-5; clone_size: NA; cdr3_length: 15; d_call: NA; cdr3_nt: TGTGCCAGCTCACAGGATTCAGGGGAATATCAGCCCCAGCATTTT; cdr3_aa: CASSQDSGEYQPQHF
v_call: TRBV9; j_call: TRBJ2-7; clone_size: NA; cdr3_length: 12; d_call: NA; cdr3_nt: TGTGCCAGCAGCCCCGATTTGGGGGAGCAGTACTTC; cdr3_aa: CASSPDLGEQYF
v_call: TRBV27; j_call: TRBJ2-3; clone_size: NA; cdr3_length: 14; d_call: NA; cdr3_nt: TGTGCCAGCACTTTTCTCGGAGGCACAGATACGCAGTATTTT; cdr3_aa: CASTFLGGTDTQYF
v_call: TRBV7-9; j_call: TRBJ1-5; clone_size: NA; cdr3_length: 14; d_call: NA; cdr3_nt: TGTGCCAGCAGCTTAGCGGCGGGGAATCAGCCCCAGCATTTT; cdr3_aa: CASSLAAGNQPQHF
v_call: TRBV19; j_call: TRBJ1-2; clone_size: NA; cdr3_length: 12; d_call: NA; cdr3_nt: TGTGCCAGTACCTTGGCTAACTATGGCTACACCTTC; cdr3_aa: CASTLANYGYTF
v_call: TRBV19; j_call: TRBJ2-7; clone_size: NA; cdr3_length: 15; d_call: TRBD2; cdr3_nt: TGTGCCAGTAGTATATTAGTTGCGGGAGGTGGCGAGCAGTACTTC; cdr3_aa: CASSILVAGGGEQYF
v_call: TRBV28; j_call: TRBJ1-1; clone_size: NA; cdr3_length: 17; d_call: NA; cdr3_nt: TGTGCCAGCAATCCCCTTGGGGCGGTCGCCCGGGACACTGAAGCTTTCTTT; cdr3_aa: CASNPLGAVARDTEAFF
v_call: TRBV10-3; j_call: TRBJ1-5; clone_size: NA; cdr3_length: 16; d_call: TRBD1; cdr3_nt: TGTGCCATCAGTGAGTCCTGGACAGGGGAGAATCAGCCCCAGCATTTT; cdr3_aa: CAISESWTGENQPQHF
v_call: TRBV7-9; j_call: TRBJ2-7; clone_size: NA; cdr3_length: 15; d_call: TRBD2; cdr3_nt: TGTGCCAGCAGCCGACCGGGGACTAGGAGCCACGAGCAGTACTTC; cdr3_aa: CASSRPGTRSHEQYF
v_call: TRBV13; j_call: TRBJ1-4; clone_size: NA; cdr3_length: 15; d_call: NA; cdr3_nt: TGTGCCAGCAGCTTAGGGCGGCTAAAGGATGAAAAACTGTTTTTT; cdr3_aa: CASSLGRLKDEKLFF
v_call: TRBV27; j_call: TRBJ2-7; clone_size: few; cdr3_length: 12; d_call: NA; cdr3_nt: TGTGCCAGCAGTTTATTAGGTGACGAGCAGTACTTC; cdr3_aa: CASSLLGDEQYF
v_call: TRBV4-3; j_call: TRBJ1-2; clone_size: NA; cdr3_length: 16; d_call: NA; cdr3_nt: TGCGCCAGCAGCCAAGATTTTCTTGCAGAAGACTATGGCTACACCTTC; cdr3_aa: CASSQDFLAEDYGYTF
v_call: TRBV28; j_call: TRBJ1-4; clone_size: few; cdr3_length: 14; d_call: NA; cdr3_nt: TGTGCCAGCACCCCGATAGGGGAGGGTGAAAAACTGTTTTTT; cdr3_aa: CASTPIGEGEKLFF
v_call: TRBV27; j_call: TRBJ2-7; clone_size: once; cdr3_length: 15; d_call: TRBD1; cdr3_nt: TGTGCCAGCAGTTTACTGGGACAGCAGCTCTACGAGCAGTACTTC; cdr3_aa: CASSLLGQQLYEQYF
v_call: TRBV29-1; j_call: TRBJ2-7; clone_size: NA; cdr3_length: 18; d_call: TRBD2; cdr3_nt: TGCAGCGTTGGTCGGGGGGGGACTAGCGGGAGGGCATACGGCGAGCAGTACTTC; cdr3_aa: CSVGRGGTSGRAYGEQYF
v_call: TRBV7-2; j_call: TRBJ2-2; clone_size: NA; cdr3_length: 14; d_call: TRBD1; cdr3_nt: TGTGCCAGCAGCTGGACAGGGGTAGCCGGGGAGCTGTTTTTT; cdr3_aa: CASSWTGVAGELFF
v_call: TRBV2; j_call: TRBJ2-2; clone_size: NA; cdr3_length: 15; d_call: TRBD1; cdr3_nt: TGTGCCAGCAGTCGCACGGGACAGGGGACCGGGGAGCTGTTTTTT; cdr3_aa: CASSRTGQGTGELFF
v_call: TRBV9; j_call: TRBJ2-5; clone_size: NA; cdr3_length: 13; d_call: NA; cdr3_nt: TGTGCCAGCAGCCTGACCGACCAAGAGACCCAGTACTTC; cdr3_aa: CASSLTDQETQYF
v_call: TRBV29-1; j_call: TRBJ2-1; clone_size: NA; cdr3_length: 12; d_call: NA; cdr3_nt: TGCAGCGTCATGCTACTAGCAGGTGAGCAGTTCTTC; cdr3_aa: CSVMLLAGEQFF
v_call: TRBV7-6; j_call: TRBJ2-7; clone_size: NA; cdr3_length: 14; d_call: NA; cdr3_nt: TGTGCCAGCAGCTTAGAAGATGACAACTACGAGCAGTACTTC; cdr3_aa: CASSLEDDNYEQYF
v_call: TRBV10-3; j_call: TRBJ2-5; clone_size: NA; cdr3_length: 17; d_call: TRBD1; cdr3_nt: TGTGCCATCAGGTCCGGGACAGGAGACCCCTCCGGAGAGACCCAGTACTTC; cdr3_aa: CAIRSGTGDPSGETQYF
v_call: TRBV4-3; j_call: TRBJ1-1; clone_size: NA; cdr3_length: 13; d_call: NA; cdr3_nt: TGCGCCAGCAGCCACCTCGGGGGTACTGAAGCTTTCTTT; cdr3_aa: CASSHLGGTEAFF
v_call: TRBV11-2; j_call: TRBJ2-2; clone_size: NA; cdr3_length: 14; d_call: NA; cdr3_nt: TGTGCCAGCAGCTTAGATCTTAACACCGGGGAGCTGTTTTTT; cdr3_aa: CASSLDLNTGELFF
v_call: TRBV4-3; j_call: TRBJ1-1; clone_size: NA; cdr3_length: 17; d_call: NA; cdr3_nt: TGCGCCAGCAGCCCTGATGGACTGGGAGGGGTGAACACTGAAGCTTTCTTT; cdr3_aa: CASSPDGLGGVNTEAFF
v_call: TRBV5-4; j_call: TRBJ2-1; clone_size: NA; cdr3_length: 12; d_call: NA; cdr3_nt: TGTGCCACAGGGTATAGGATCAATGAGCAGTTCTTC; cdr3_aa: CATGYRINEQFF
v_call: TRBV10-1; j_call: TRBJ2-2; clone_size: NA; cdr3_length: 14; d_call: NA; cdr3_nt: TGCGCCAGCCGTGCGGGAAGAGGCACCGGGGAGCTGTTTTTT; cdr3_aa: CASRAGRGTGELFF
v_call: TRBV6-5; j_call: TRBJ1-2; clone_size: NA; cdr3_length: 14; d_call: NA; cdr3_nt: TGTGCCAGCAGTTACACGTCGGGGAACTATGGCTACACCTTC; cdr3_aa: CASSYTSGNYGYTF
v_call: TRBV19; j_call: TRBJ2-7; clone_size: NA; cdr3_length: 13; d_call: TRBD1; cdr3_nt: TGTGCCAGTAGTAAAGACAGGGGGTACGAGCAGTACTTC; cdr3_aa: CASSKDRGYEQYF
v_call: TRBV27; j_call: TRBJ2-7; clone_size: NA; cdr3_length: 13; d_call: NA; cdr3_nt: TGTGCCAGCAGTTTAGGGCGGAGCTACGAGCAGTACTTC; cdr3_aa: CASSLGRSYEQYF
v_call: TRBV7-6; j_call: TRBJ2-3; clone_size: medium-sized; cdr3_length: 16; d_call: TRBD2; cdr3_nt: TGTGCCAGCAGCTCGGGACTAGCGGGCCTCACAGATACGCAGTATTTT; cdr3_aa: CASSSGLAGLTDTQYF
v_call: TRBV15; j_call: TRBJ1-2; clone_size: once; cdr3_length: 14; d_call: TRBD1; cdr3_nt: TGTGCCACCAGCAGGGAGACAGGGAACTATGGCTACACCTTC; cdr3_aa: CATSRETGNYGYTF
v_call: TRBV19; j_call: TRBJ2-7; clone_size: NA; cdr3_length: 14; d_call: TRBD2; cdr3_nt: TGTGCCAGTAGCGCGACTAGCGGGAGGGGAGAGCAGTACTTC; cdr3_aa: CASSATSGRGEQYF
v_call: TRBV25-1; j_call: TRBJ1-2; clone_size: NA; cdr3_length: 12; d_call: NA; cdr3_nt: TGTGCCAGCAGTCCTCGACAGAGGAGCGACACCTTC; cdr3_aa: CASSPRQRSDTF
v_call: TRBV18; j_call: TRBJ1-5; clone_size: NA; cdr3_length: 14; d_call: NA; cdr3_nt: TGTGCCAGCTCACCAAGGTTGGGCGATCAGCCCCAGCATTTT; cdr3_aa: CASSPRLGDQPQHF
v_call: TRBV30; j_call: TRBJ2-5; clone_size: NA; cdr3_length: 14; d_call: NA; cdr3_nt: TGTGCCTGGAGTCCCGGCCAATCGGTCGAGACCCAGTACTTC; cdr3_aa: CAWSPGQSVETQYF
v_call: TRBV20-1; j_call: TRBJ2-3; clone_size: NA; cdr3_length: 11; d_call: NA; cdr3_nt: TGCAGTGCTAGAGTACGGGATACGCAGTATTTT; cdr3_aa: CSARVRDTQYF